These 28 T cell receptor beta chains share one sample of origin, sequenced in a study of cytomegalovirus exposure and HLA in healthy donors. The PCR had 60 Vbeta and 13 Jbeta primers. Clones were sequenced by immunoSEQ multiplex PCR, and TCRdb holds only the in-frame ones, with some missing. The table has about 190,000 clones, approximately 79% seen once. Sequenced sample: PBMCs. The receptors originated from a young woman in good health and CMV-seronegative.

The J gene is TRBJ2-3, the V gene TRBV9; possible D gene TRBD2, 6 bases. Germline loops: CDR1 SGDLS, CDR2 YYNGEE. The CDR3 runs to 15 residues. V gave up 3 bases and J gave up 0 bases, with 11 bases separating them. Here the CDR3 DNA reads TGTGCCAGCAGCGACAGCGGGTCTAGCACAGATACGCAGTATTTT. Encoded protein: CASSDSGSSTDTQYF.

The count of this clone is one. The gene calls are TRBV7-9 and TRBJ1-5; no firm D call. The CDR3 runs to 14 residues. Germline CDR1 SEHNR, CDR2 FQNEAQ (reference sequence). V lost 1 base to trimming and J lost 3 bases, with 7 bases between them. The CDR3 nucleotides read TGTGCCAGCAGCTTAGAACAGCCCAATCAGCCCCAGCATTTT. It yields the protein CASSLEQPNQPQHF.

The gene calls are TRBV6-4 and TRBJ2-1; 8 nucleotides align to TRBD2. Germline values: CDR1 MRHNA, CDR2 SNTAGT. J lost 9 bases, V lost 1 base, and 8 bases had no gene match. This CDR3 spans 15 amino acids. The CDR3 DNA reads as TGTGCCAGCAGTGACTGGAACGGGAGGGTCAGTGAGCAGTTCTTC. Translated: CASSDWNGRVSEQFF.

The chain uses TRBV6-5 and TRBJ1-5; the match to TRBD1 covers 7 bases. The CDR3 loop spans 14 amino acids. Germline V gene data show CDR1 as MNHEY and CDR2 as SVGAGI. J was trimmed by 4 bases and V by 10 bases; bases with no gene match: 10. CDR3 DNA: TGTGCCAACTTGGGACAGAGACTTAATCAGCCCCAGCATTTT. Protein: CANLGQRLNQPQHF.

The chain uses TRBV5-1 and TRBJ1-2; D uncertain. The CDR3 contains 13 residues. Trimming cost V 0 bases and J 8 bases, with 11 bases left between them. Germline V gene lookup returns CDR1 SGHRS and CDR2 YFSETQ. The CDR3 region is CASSLEVTGGYTF. The CDR3 region has the DNA TGCGCCAGCAGCTTGGAAGTTACGGGGGGCTACACCTTC.

The genes are TRBV6-1 and TRBJ1-6; 8 nucleotides align to TRBD1. This CDR3 is built from 14 residues. Germline loops: CDR1 MNHNS, CDR2 SASEGT. J was trimmed by 9 bases and V by 4 bases; bases with no gene match: 5. This chain's CDR3 is CASSADRGPSPLHF. CDR3 nucleotides: TGTGCCAGCAGTGCTGACAGGGGCCCTTCACCCCTCCACTTT.

V is TRBV4-1 and J is TRBJ2-3; TRBD2 aligns across 9 bases. The germline V gene encodes CDR1 MGHRA and CDR2 YSYEKL. The CDR3 runs 19 residues. V was pared by 0 bases and J by 1 base, with 11 bases of the junction left unmatched. The CDR3 bases are TGCGCCAGCAGCCAAGATCCGCGCATAGCGGGAGCGGGCACAGATACGCAGTATTTT. This encodes CASSQDPRIAGAGTDTQYF.

The chain couples TRBV19 to TRBJ1-2; D perhaps matches TRBD1 (6 bases). This CDR3 has 15 amino acids. Trimming removed 0 bases at V and 4 bases at J, with 12 bases between. CDR1 LNHDA and CDR2 SQIVND come from the germline V gene (reference sequence). This CDR3 reads CASSIDWPGAYGYTF. As DNA, the CDR3 is TGTGCCAGTAGTATAGATTGGCCAGGGGCCTATGGCTACACCTTC.

This clone has only one observation. The chain is built from TRBV28 and TRBJ2-7; 8 bases fit TRBD1. With V trimmed by 5 bases and J by 6 bases, 9 bases remained unmatched. The CDR3 spans 14 residues. Germline V gives CDR1 MDHEN, CDR2 SYDVKM. CDR3 residues: CASSAAGTGGEQYF. In nucleotides, the CDR3 is TGTGCCAGCAGTGCGGCCGGGACAGGCGGCGAGCAGTACTTC.

This chain joins TRBV13 and TRBJ1-1; D gene unclear. Germline CDR1 PRHDT, CDR2 FYEKMQ (reference sequence). The CDR3 loop spans 14 amino acids. Trimming left V 6 bases short and J 1 base short, with 12 bases between. This CDR3 reads CASRTAGPNTEAFF. The CDR3 DNA reads as TGTGCCAGCAGAACGGCGGGCCCGAACACTGAAGCTTTCTTT. Complete variable domain (other parts from reference TRBV13 and TRBJ1-1): AAGVIQSPRHLIKEKRETATLKCYPIPRHDTVYWYQQGPGQDPQFLISFYEKMQSDKGSIPDRFSAQQFSDYHSELNMSSLELGDSALYFCASRTAGPNTEAFFGQGTRLTVV.

The rearrangement links TRBV28 to TRBJ1-2; D is possibly TRBD1 (6 bases). V was cut by 5 bases and J by 4 bases, with 11 bases left in between. Per the germline V gene, CDR1 is MDHEN and CDR2 is SYDVKM. The CDR3 sequence is 13 residues long. CDR3 region: CASSLQGSYGYTF. The CDR3 region has the DNA TGTGCCAGCAGTCTACAGGGTTCCTATGGCTACACCTTC.

V and J are TRBV5-5 and TRBJ1-1, with a possible D match to TRBD1 (5 bases). The germline CDR1 and CDR2 sequences are SGHKS and YYEKEE (reference sequence). The CDR3 loop spans 13 amino acids. V was cut by 1 base and J by 4 bases, with 8 bases left in between. CDR3 sequence (DNA): TGTGCCAGCAGCTTGTACGGGGGCACTGAAGCTTTCTTT. Its translation: CASSLYGGTEAFF.

This clone was observed a single time. The DNA for the CDR3 is TGTGCCAGCAGTTTGCGGGCCCCCGGTAATGAAAAACTGTTTTTT. As protein: CASSLRAPGNEKLFF. This chain connects TRBV6-5 to TRBJ1-4; D remains unclear. The CDR3 has 15 residues. Germline CDR1 is MNHEY and CDR2 is SVGAGI. V lost 4 bases and J 4 bases, leaving 13 bases between the germline ends.

The chain employs TRBV2 and TRBJ2-2; weak D call: TRBD1 (6 bases). The V end was cut by 6 bases, the J end by 2 bases, with 13 bases between. CDR1 is SNHLY and CDR2 is FYNNEI in the germline V gene. The CDR3 is 15 amino acids. CDR3 in DNA: TGTGCCAGCAGCGGACAGACGACAAACACCGGGGAGCTGTTTTTT. It codes for CASSGQTTNTGELFF.

A few counts support this clone. V usage is TRBV9 and J usage is TRBJ2-5, with a tentative D call TRBD1 (5 bases). Germline CDR1 reads SGDLS; CDR2 reads YYNGEE. The CDR3 is made up of 13 amino acids. Trimming stripped 3 bases from V and 1 base from J, with 7 bases between. The CDR3 region is CASSAGIQETQYF. CDR3 nucleotides: TGTGCCAGCAGCGCAGGGATCCAAGAGACCCAGTACTTC.

This chain links TRBV30 with TRBJ2-7; 12 nucleotides match TRBD1. Per germline, CDR1 GTSNPN and CDR2 SVGIG (reference sequence). The CDR3 spans 15 residues. The V gene end was trimmed by 5 bases and the J gene end by 1 base; junction bases not matched to a gene: 6. As DNA, the CDR3 is TGTGCCTGGGGCGGGGGACAGGGGGCATCCTACGAGCAGTACTTC. It yields the protein CAWGGGQGASYEQYF.

J is TRBJ1-5 and V is TRBV5-1, with D maybe TRBD1 (5 bases). V was trimmed by 0 bases and J by 6 bases, leaving 10 bases between them. The CDR3 has 14 residues. Germline lookup yields CDR1 SGHRS and CDR2 YFSETQ. CDR3 sequence: CASSLAQGVQPQHF. The CDR3 DNA sequence: TGCGCCAGCAGCTTGGCCCAGGGCGTTCAGCCCCAGCATTTT.

V gene TRBV19 combines with J gene TRBJ2-5, with 7 bases aligning to TRBD2. In germline, CDR1 is LNHDA, CDR2 SQIVND (reference sequence). Trimming took 6 bases from V and 2 from J; bases not matched to a gene: 9. There are 15 residues in the CDR3. The CDR3 nucleotides are TGTGCCAGTAGCTATGGGGGGGGGTCACAAGAGACCCAGTACTTC. This gives the protein CASSYGGGSQETQYF.

This clone occurred a few times. This chain links TRBV7-2 with TRBJ2-1; D is possibly TRBD1 (7 bases). V shed 5 bases and J shed 7 bases, with 15 bases lying between them. CDR1 is SGHTA, CDR2 FQGNSA, per germline. The CDR3 loop spans 14 amino acids. For the CDR3, the DNA is TGTGCCAGCAGCCCTCCAGGGGGGTGGAATGAGCAGTTCTTC. Its protein product is CASSPPGGWNEQFF.

This chain joins TRBV27 and TRBJ2-3; 9 positions match TRBD2. Germline V gene sequence: CDR1 MNHEY, CDR2 SMNVEV (reference sequence). The CDR3 is made up of 18 amino acids. V was clipped by 1 base and J by 0 bases; unmatched bases: 8. The CDR3 DNA follows: TGTGCCAGCAGTTTATATGTGCGGCTAGCGGGAAGCACAGATACGCAGTATTTT. Its protein is CASSLYVRLAGSTDTQYF.

V is TRBV6-6 and J is TRBJ1-1; D possibly corresponds to TRBD1 (5 bases). V was cut by 6 bases and J by 8 bases, with 16 bases left in between. This CDR3 spans 13 amino acids. CDR1 MNHNY and CDR2 SVGAGI come from the germline V gene (reference sequence). The CDR3 DNA reads as TGTGCCAGCAGCGGACACCCCGCCCCAGAAGCTTTCTTT. This sequence encodes CASSGHPAPEAFF.

This chain joins TRBV7-9 and TRBJ2-1, with no clear D. CDR3 length equals 13 residues. Trimming left V 1 base short and J 5 bases short, with 6 bases between. Germline CDR1 and CDR2: SEHNR and FQNEAQ (reference sequence). The CDR3 reads CASSLELHNEQFF. As DNA, the CDR3 is TGTGCCAGCAGCTTAGAACTACACAATGAGCAGTTCTTC.

This rearrangement joins TRBV4-1 to TRBJ2-7, with D perhaps TRBD2 (6 bases). This CDR3 has 16 residues. The V gene's germline CDR1 is MGHRA and CDR2 YSYEKL. The V gene lost 1 base and the J gene lost 1 base, with 14 bases spanning the gap. As DNA, the CDR3 is TGCGCCAGCAGCCAAGCCCCGAGCGGGTGGTCCTACGAGCAGTACTTC. Its protein is CASSQAPSGWSYEQYF.

The chain joins TRBV7-2 to TRBJ1-2; TRBD1 matches 9 bases. The CDR3 totals 16 residues. After removal of 3 bases from V and 0 bases from J, the junction contained 5 bases not matched to a gene. Germline V gene sequence: CDR1 SGHTA, CDR2 FQGNSA. CDR3 in DNA: TGTGCCAGCAGCTTGCAGGGGACAGGGACTAACTATGGCTACACCTTC. This sequence encodes CASSLQGTGTNYGYTF.

CDR3 DNA sequence: TGTGCCAGCAGCCGACCCCGGAGCTCCTACAATGAGCAGTTCTTC. Amino acids: CASSRPRSSYNEQFF. The rearrangement joins TRBV5-6 to TRBJ2-1, with D unclear. Germline V CDR1 and CDR2: SGHDT, YYEEEE. The CDR3 contains 15 residues. V lost 4 bases and J lost 0, with 11 bases in between.

This clone was recorded only once. V usage is TRBV5-1 and J usage is TRBJ2-7, with 15 bases identical to TRBD2. CDR1 and CDR2 (germline): SGHRS, YFSETQ. The CDR3 contains 16 residues. With V trimmed by 3 bases and J by 6 bases, 7 bases remained unmatched. The CDR3 reads CASSWTSGRASSEQYF. The CDR3 DNA follows: TGCGCCAGCAGCTGGACTAGCGGGAGGGCCTCGTCCGAGCAGTACTTC.

This clone was detected ten times or more. The chain uses TRBV15 and TRBJ1-6; unclear D gene. The germline V gene encodes CDR1 LNHNV and CDR2 YYDKDF (reference sequence). CDR3 length equals 13 residues. V lost 6 bases, J lost 4 bases, and 7 bases lay in between. CDR3 DNA: TGTGCCACCAGTCGCAGTTATAATTCACCCCTCCACTTT. Translating gives CATSRSYNSPLHF.

The V call is TRBV28, the J call TRBJ1-6; tentative D call: TRBD1 (5 bases). The germline V and J ends were trimmed by 7 bases and 5 bases, with 15 bases remaining between them. Germline CDR1 is MDHEN and CDR2 is SYDVKM. The CDR3 extends over 15 amino acids. In DNA, the CDR3 is TGTGCCAGCAAAAGGCGGGACCCTCATAATTCACCCCTCCACTTT. Translation: CASKRRDPHNSPLHF.